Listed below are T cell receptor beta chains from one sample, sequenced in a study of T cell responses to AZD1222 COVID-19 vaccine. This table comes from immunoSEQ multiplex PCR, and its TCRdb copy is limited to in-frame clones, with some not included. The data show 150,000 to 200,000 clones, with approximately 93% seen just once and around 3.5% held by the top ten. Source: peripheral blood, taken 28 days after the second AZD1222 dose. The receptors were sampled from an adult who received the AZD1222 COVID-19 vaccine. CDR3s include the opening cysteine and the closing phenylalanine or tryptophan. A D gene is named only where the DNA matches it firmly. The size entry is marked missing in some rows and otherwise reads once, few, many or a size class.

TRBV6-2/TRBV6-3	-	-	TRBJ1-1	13	TGTGCCAGCAGCGTAGGGGTTTGGACTGAAGCTTTCTTT	CASSVGVWTEAFF
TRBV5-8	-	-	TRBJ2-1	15	TGTGCCAGCAGGCCTGTCCTAATCCAGAGCAATGAGCAGTTCTTC	CASRPVLIQSNEQFF
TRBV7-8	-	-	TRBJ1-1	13	TGTGCCAGCAGCTTCGTTGGAGGGTTTGAAGCTTTCTTT	CASSFVGGFEAFF
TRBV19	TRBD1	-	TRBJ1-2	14	TGTGCCAGTAGTGCCCGACAGGGGGCGGGTGGCTACACCTTC	CASSARQGAGGYTF
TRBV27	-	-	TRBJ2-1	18	TGTGCCAGCATCCCGAGAGTGTCCCTCAGCGGAAAATACAATGAGCAGTTCTTC	CASIPRVSLSGKYNEQFF
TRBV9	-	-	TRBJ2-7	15	TGTGCCAGCAGCGTAGGGGGTAGCGGAAACTACGAGCAGTACTTC	CASSVGGSGNYEQYF
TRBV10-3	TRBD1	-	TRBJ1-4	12	TGTGCCATCAGTAGGGACAGTAGCGAACTGTTTTTT	CAISRDSSELFF
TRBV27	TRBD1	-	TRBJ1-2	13	TGTGCCAGCAGAGGGACAGGGGGTTATGGCTACACCTTC	CASRGTGGYGYTF
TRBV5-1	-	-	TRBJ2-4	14	TGCGCCAGCAGCTTGGTTGGAGGTGGAAACATTCAGTACTTC	CASSLVGGGNIQYF
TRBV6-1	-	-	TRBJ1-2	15	TGTGCCAGCAGTGAGTCCGGGACACTTAACTATGGCTACACCTTC	CASSESGTLNYGYTF
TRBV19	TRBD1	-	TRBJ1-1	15	TGTGCCAGTAGTATCACAGGGGAAGGAGGAACTGAAGCTTTCTTT	CASSITGEGGTEAFF
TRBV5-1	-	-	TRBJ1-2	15	TGCGCCAGCAGCTTGGGTCTCGCGGCCGCCTATGGCTACACCTTC	CASSLGLAAAYGYTF
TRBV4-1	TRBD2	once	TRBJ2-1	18	TGCGCCAGCAGCCACCCATTACCAAGCGGGAGGGTTTGGAATGAGCAGTTCTTC	CASSHPLPSGRVWNEQFF
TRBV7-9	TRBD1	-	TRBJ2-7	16	TGTGCCAGCAGCTTATCTCTTCGGCAGGGGGCTCGGGAGCAGTACTTC	CASSLSLRQGAREQYF
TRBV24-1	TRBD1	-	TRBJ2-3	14	TGTGCCACCAGTGATGGACAGGGGACAGATACGCAGTATTTT	CATSDGQGTDTQYF
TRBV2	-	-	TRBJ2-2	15	TGTGCCAGCAGTGAACCAAGGGAAGGGGGCGGGGAGCTGTTTTTT	CASSEPREGGGELFF